This T cell receptor beta chain appears in the sequencing data of a study of blood T cell repertoires in COVID-19. Study background: Specimens from acute and convalescent COVID-19 originated in the United States, Italy and Spain. PBMCs, B-cell-depleted T cells, or T cells were the source of the cDNA or gDNA that made up the material.

Libraries were prepared by immunoSEQ multiplex PCR; TCRdb keeps only in-frame clonotypes and omits some of them. This sample yields roughly 260,000 clones, of which about nine tenths are seen a single time; around 6% belongs to the top ten. Germline CDR1 SEHNR, CDR2 FQNEAQ (reference sequence). The CDR3 totals 14 residues. J was trimmed by 6 bases and V by 5 bases; bases with no gene match: 7. The V call is TRBV7-9, the J call TRBJ2-7, with 10 nucleotides matching TRBD2. The clonotype was recovered from a woman in her twenties or thirties with acute COVID-19. The sample taken for sequencing was PBMCs or T cells enriched from blood (not recorded which). CDR3 nucleotides: TGTGCCAGCAGCAGGACTAGCGGAGGGGGCGAGCAGTACTTC. It is translated as CASSRTSGGGEQYF.